Listed below are T cell receptor beta chains from one sample, sequenced in a study of read filtering for tumor transcriptome and immune sequencing. TCRdb independently ran MiXCR on the reads; one entry per CDR3 protein. This sample has under 150,000 distinct CDR3 sequences, with approximately 13% found just once. Sample: a population of CD138-negative cells sorted from bone marrow. The source is a donor aged 40 or older with multiple myeloma. The CDR3 runs from the conserved cysteine through the conserved F or W. D genes are given only for firm matches. Expanded clones get a size class; other rows say once, few or many, or leave the size out.

D: TRBD1; V: TRBV7-6; size: many; J: TRBJ1-5; CDR3: CASSPDRVSQPQHF; DNA: TGTGCCAGCAGCCCAGACAGGGTGAGTCAGCCCCAGCATTTT
D: TRBD2; V: TRBV27; size: many; J: TRBJ2-1; CDR3: CASSPGLAEGNEQFF; DNA: TGTGCCAGCAGTCCGGGACTAGCGGAAGGAAATGAGCAGTTCTTC
D: -; V: TRBV12-3/TRBV12-4; size: many; J: TRBJ1-5; CDR3: CASSLPNQPQHF; DNA: TGTGCCAGCAGTCTGCCTAATCAGCCCCAGCATTTT
D: -; V: TRBV2; size: many; J: TRBJ1-1; CDR3: CASSEGGGRATEAFF; DNA: TGTGCCAGCAGTGAAGGTGGGGGGCGTGCCACTGAAGCTTTCTTT
D: -; V: TRBV7-9; size: many; J: TRBJ2-7; CDR3: CASSPFSGSYEQYF; DNA: TGTGCCAGCAGCCCATTTTCGGGGAGCTACGAGCAGTACTTC
D: TRBD2; V: TRBV9; size: many; J: TRBJ2-1; CDR3: CASSPRNPTSVYNEQFF; DNA: TGTGCCAGCAGCCCCCGTAACCCGACTAGCGTATACAATGAGCAGTTCTTC
D: -; V: TRBV12-3/TRBV12-4; size: many; J: TRBJ2-1; CDR3: CASSLWRSNEQFF; DNA: TGTGCCAGCAGTTTGTGGCGATCCAATGAGCAGTTCTTC
D: TRBD2; V: TRBV27; size: many; J: TRBJ2-1; CDR3: CASARASGMSSYNEQFF; DNA: TGTGCCAGCGCTAGGGCTAGCGGGATGAGCTCCTACAATGAGCAGTTCTTC
D: TRBD1; V: TRBV20-1; size: many; J: TRBJ1-5; CDR3: CSASGTGGGQPQHF; DNA: TGCAGTGCTAGTGGGACAGGGGGAGGTCAGCCCCAGCATTTT
D: -; V: TRBV11-2; size: many; J: TRBJ2-7; CDR3: CASSLWGVSYEQYF; DNA: TGTGCCAGCAGCTTATGGGGGGTGTCCTACGAGCAGTACTTC
D: TRBD1; V: TRBV20-1; size: many; J: TRBJ2-5; CDR3: CSVRGSGQGKETQYF; DNA: TGCAGTGTGCGGGGCTCGGGACAGGGGAAAGAGACCCAGTACTTC
D: -; V: TRBV7-2; size: many; J: TRBJ2-1; CDR3: CASSSQGIPYNEQFF; DNA: TGTGCCAGCAGCTCACAGGGTATCCCCTACAATGAGCAGTTCTTC
D: -; V: TRBV5-6; size: -; J: TRBJ2-4; CDR3: CASSLGNIQYF; DNA: TGTGCCAGCAGCTTGGGTAACATTCAGTACTTC
D: -; V: TRBV20-1; size: many; J: TRBJ1-2; CDR3: CSARYQTGQGYTF; DNA: TGCAGTGCTAGATATCAGACAGGCCAAGGCTACACCTTC
D: -; V: TRBV7-9; size: -; J: TRBJ2-7; CDR3: CASSLGGLGRKYF; DNA: TGTGCCAGCAGCTTAGGGGGCTTGGGCAGGAAATACTTC
D: -; V: TRBV4-1; size: many; J: TRBJ2-7; CDR3: CASSLEVGGEQYF; DNA: TGCGCCAGCAGCCTGGAGGTCGGGGGTGAGCAGTACTTC
D: TRBD2; V: TRBV29-1; size: many; J: TRBJ2-2; CDR3: CSVALAARQDGELFF; DNA: TGCAGCGTCGCTCTAGCGGCTCGCCAGGACGGGGAGCTGTTTTTT
D: TRBD1; V: TRBV12-3/TRBV12-4; size: many; J: TRBJ2-5; CDR3: CASSLAIGTGFQETQYF; DNA: TGTGCCAGCAGTTTAGCGATTGGGACAGGATTCCAAGAGACCCAGTACTTC
D: -; V: TRBV7-8; size: -; J: TRBJ2-6; CDR3: CASSKMGSGANVLTF; DNA: TGTGCCAGCAGCAAAATGGGGTCTGGGGCCAACGTCCTGACTTTC
D: TRBD1; V: TRBV6-5; size: many; J: TRBJ1-2; CDR3: CASSYSPQGAGYTF; DNA: TGTGCCAGCAGTTACTCGCCACAGGGGGCGGGCTACACCTTC
D: -; V: TRBV12-3/TRBV12-4; size: many; J: TRBJ2-1; CDR3: CASSQGQINEQFF; DNA: TGTGCCAGCAGCCAAGGGCAGATTAATGAGCAGTTCTTC
D: -; V: TRBV7-3; size: many; J: TRBJ2-5; CDR3: CASSLNPRVETQYF; DNA: TGTGCCAGCAGCTTAAACCCAAGAGTGGAGACCCAGTACTTC
D: TRBD1; V: TRBV2; size: many; J: TRBJ2-7; CDR3: CATLAQGASYEQYF; DNA: TGTGCCACCCTCGCACAGGGGGCGTCTTACGAGCAGTACTTC
D: -; V: TRBV6-5; size: many; J: TRBJ2-1; CDR3: CASSYRGYSYNEQFF; DNA: TGTGCCAGCAGTTACAGGGGTTACTCCTACAATGAGCAGTTCTTC
D: -; V: TRBV14; size: many; J: TRBJ1-1; CDR3: CASSQWKDREAFF; DNA: TGTGCCAGCAGCCAATGGAAAGACAGGGAAGCTTTCTTT
D: TRBD2; V: TRBV20-1; size: many; J: TRBJ2-1; CDR3: CSARDPGLAGGPVDEQFF; DNA: TGCAGTGCTAGAGATCCCGGACTAGCGGGAGGCCCAGTCGATGAGCAGTTCTTC
D: -; V: TRBV21-1; size: many; J: TRBJ1-1; CDR3: CASSARAFF; DNA: TGTGCCAGCAGCGCTCGAGCTTTCTTT
D: -; V: TRBV7-2; size: many; J: TRBJ2-7; CDR3: CASSSEQASEQYF; DNA: TGTGCCAGCAGTTCGGAACAAGCTTCGGAGCAGTACTTC
D: TRBD2; V: TRBV7-9; size: -; J: TRBJ2-2; CDR3: CASSFQAGVTGELFF; DNA: TGTGCCAGCAGCTTTCAGGCGGGGGTCACCGGGGAGCTGTTTTTT
D: -; V: TRBV5-1; size: many; J: TRBJ2-1; CDR3: CASSLDYYNEQFF; DNA: TGCGCCAGCAGCTTGGACTACTACAATGAGCAGTTCTTC
D: -; V: TRBV20-1; size: many; J: TRBJ2-1; CDR3: CSAASASSYNEQFF; DNA: TGCAGTGCGGCTAGCGCGAGCTCCTACAATGAGCAGTTCTTC
D: TRBD2; V: TRBV6-6; size: many; J: TRBJ2-1; CDR3: CASRRTSGRDEQFF; DNA: TGTGCCAGCAGAAGGACTAGCGGGAGGGATGAGCAGTTCTTC
D: -; V: TRBV6-2/TRBV6-3; size: many; J: TRBJ1-1; CDR3: CASSYSATEAFF; DNA: TGTGCCAGCAGTTATTCGGCCACTGAAGCTTTCTTT
D: -; V: TRBV20-1; size: many; J: TRBJ2-3; CDR3: CSASQDIQDTQYF; DNA: TGCAGTGCCTCTCAGGACATCCAAGATACGCAGTATTTT
D: -; V: TRBV5-4; size: many; J: TRBJ2-1; CDR3: CASSLEEGIEQFF; DNA: TGTGCCAGCAGCTTGGAGGAGGGGATTGAGCAGTTCTTC
D: -; V: TRBV7-2; size: -; J: TRBJ2-2; CDR3: CASSPRPSNTGELFF; DNA: TGTGCCAGCAGCCCGAGACCCTCGAACACCGGGGAGCTGTTTTTT
D: -; V: TRBV4-1; size: many; J: TRBJ2-7; CDR3: CASSPTGAGTALHEQYF; DNA: TGCGCCAGCAGCCCCACGGGGGCGGGTACAGCACTCCACGAGCAGTACTTC
D: -; V: TRBV28; size: many; J: TRBJ2-7; CDR3: CASSLWDSTYEQYF; DNA: TGTGCCAGCAGTTTATGGGACTCTACCTACGAGCAGTACTTC
D: -; V: TRBV20-1; size: few; J: TRBJ2-6; CDR3: CSARTTAGANVLTF; DNA: TGCAGTGCTAGAACGACAGCTGGGGCCAACGTCCTGACTTTC
D: TRBD2; V: TRBV24-1; size: many; J: TRBJ2-2; CDR3: CATSDRTSGQTGELFF; DNA: TGTGCCACCAGTGATAGGACTAGCGGGCAGACCGGGGAGCTGTTTTTT
D: -; V: TRBV5-1; size: many; J: TRBJ1-5; CDR3: CASSVDRDQPQHF; DNA: TGCGCCAGCAGCGTGGACAGAGATCAGCCCCAGCATTTT
D: -; V: TRBV12-3/TRBV12-4; size: many; J: TRBJ2-2; CDR3: CASSPPGAGELFF; DNA: TGTGCCAGCAGCCCGCCGGGGGCCGGGGAGCTGTTTTTT
D: TRBD2; V: TRBV24-1; size: many; J: TRBJ2-1; CDR3: CATSDLAGGSNEQFF; DNA: TGTGCCACCAGTGATCTAGCGGGAGGTAGTAATGAGCAGTTCTTC
D: TRBD1; V: TRBV20-1; size: many; J: TRBJ2-7; CDR3: CSARGDRSNSYEQYF; DNA: TGCAGTGCTAGAGGGGACAGGTCGAACTCCTACGAGCAGTACTTC